This T cell receptor (beta chain) was profiled in a study of T cell clonality in common variable immunodeficiency. Regarding the study as a whole: Reportedly, TCR beta sequences from common variable immunodeficiency showed fewer deletions and N-nucleotide insertions. TCRbeta clonality was increased in CVID versus healthy controls.

The germline V gene encodes CDR1 LNHDA and CDR2 SQIVND (reference sequence). Losses at the gene ends were 6 bases for V and 3 bases for J; bases not matched to a gene: 9. The CDR3 loop spans 15 amino acids. About this clone: No antigen is known for it. The read terminates 3 residues ahead of where the CDR3 ends, so the germline J gene completes it.

Control and CVID samples contributed equal amounts of genomic DNA. TCRdb's table, derived via immunoSEQ multiplex PCR, lists solely in-frame clones and lacks some. Altogether 30,000 or so clones were found in the sample, and no singletons occur. The sequenced sample consisted of peripheral blood mononuclear cells. This sequence joins TRBV19 and TRBJ2-7; the match to TRBD2 covers 9 bases. This TCR derives from a human donor with common variable immunodeficiency. CDR3 amino acids: CASSHPGLAYYEQYF. The CDR3 bases that were read are TGTGCCAGTAGCCACCCGGGACTAGCCTACTACGAG. Complete variable domain (other parts from reference TRBV19 and TRBJ2-7): DGGITQSPKYLFRKEGQNVTLSCEQNLNHDAMYWYRQDPGQGLRLIYYSQIVNDFQKGDIAEGYSVSREKKESFPLTVTSAQKNPTAFYLCASSHPGLAYYEQYFGPGTRLTVT.